Below, one TCR beta chain is given with its context. Its antigen remains unknown. In germline, CDR1 is MNHNS, CDR2 SASEGT. CDR3 length equals 15 residues. The trim removed 4 bases at V and 4 bases at J, leaving 4 bases unmatched. The data belong to a study of T cell repertoires in cytomegalovirus infection. Whole-study findings and limits: Pooled public TCR beta family frequency picked out CMV carriers with the relevant HLA.

TCRdb re-called the reads with MiXCR, one entry per CDR3 protein. The sample includes over 150,000 distinct CDR3 sequences, roughly 17% of them seen just once. This chain links TRBV6-1 with TRBJ2-3; TRBD2 agrees at 11 bases. Sequencing was carried out using CD8+ T cells from PBMCs. This TCR was recovered from a human donor in good health (CMV status not recorded). Some clones in this sample may be carry-over from other donors' samples. The CDR3 DNA sequence: TGTGCCAGCAGTGGGGGGACTAGCGGAGCAGATACGCAGTATTTT. This translates into CASSGGTSGADTQYF.